Listed here is a single TCR beta chain. Its specificity is not known. This sample is drawn from a study of cytomegalovirus exposure and HLA in healthy donors. The V segment lost 1 base and the J segment 4 bases; nucleotides outside the gene matches: 8. The CDR3 has 17 amino acids. Germline CDR1 is LNHNV and CDR2 is YYDKDF (reference sequence). Study findings and constraints: DRB1 showed the most TCR associations and HLA-C the fewest in a later analysis, as rates varied by HLA locus. Later, an analysis found that common viral pathogens appeared to be linked with several of the most significant clusters.

Primers: 60 Vbeta forward and 13 Jbeta reverse. The repertoire was sequenced with immunoSEQ multiplex PCR; TCRdb's copy has only in-frame clones and lacks some. The sample records approximately 100,000 clones, about 62% being singletons. The chain recombines TRBV15 with TRBJ2-1, with 9 bases that match TRBD2. Sequencing was performed on PBMCs. The sequence came from a man aged 25 to 40 in good health and CMV-seronegative. Written as DNA, the CDR3 is TGTGCCACCAGCAGAGCGAGTCTAGCGGGGACATACAATGAGCAGTTCTTC. Encoded protein: CATSRASLAGTYNEQFF.